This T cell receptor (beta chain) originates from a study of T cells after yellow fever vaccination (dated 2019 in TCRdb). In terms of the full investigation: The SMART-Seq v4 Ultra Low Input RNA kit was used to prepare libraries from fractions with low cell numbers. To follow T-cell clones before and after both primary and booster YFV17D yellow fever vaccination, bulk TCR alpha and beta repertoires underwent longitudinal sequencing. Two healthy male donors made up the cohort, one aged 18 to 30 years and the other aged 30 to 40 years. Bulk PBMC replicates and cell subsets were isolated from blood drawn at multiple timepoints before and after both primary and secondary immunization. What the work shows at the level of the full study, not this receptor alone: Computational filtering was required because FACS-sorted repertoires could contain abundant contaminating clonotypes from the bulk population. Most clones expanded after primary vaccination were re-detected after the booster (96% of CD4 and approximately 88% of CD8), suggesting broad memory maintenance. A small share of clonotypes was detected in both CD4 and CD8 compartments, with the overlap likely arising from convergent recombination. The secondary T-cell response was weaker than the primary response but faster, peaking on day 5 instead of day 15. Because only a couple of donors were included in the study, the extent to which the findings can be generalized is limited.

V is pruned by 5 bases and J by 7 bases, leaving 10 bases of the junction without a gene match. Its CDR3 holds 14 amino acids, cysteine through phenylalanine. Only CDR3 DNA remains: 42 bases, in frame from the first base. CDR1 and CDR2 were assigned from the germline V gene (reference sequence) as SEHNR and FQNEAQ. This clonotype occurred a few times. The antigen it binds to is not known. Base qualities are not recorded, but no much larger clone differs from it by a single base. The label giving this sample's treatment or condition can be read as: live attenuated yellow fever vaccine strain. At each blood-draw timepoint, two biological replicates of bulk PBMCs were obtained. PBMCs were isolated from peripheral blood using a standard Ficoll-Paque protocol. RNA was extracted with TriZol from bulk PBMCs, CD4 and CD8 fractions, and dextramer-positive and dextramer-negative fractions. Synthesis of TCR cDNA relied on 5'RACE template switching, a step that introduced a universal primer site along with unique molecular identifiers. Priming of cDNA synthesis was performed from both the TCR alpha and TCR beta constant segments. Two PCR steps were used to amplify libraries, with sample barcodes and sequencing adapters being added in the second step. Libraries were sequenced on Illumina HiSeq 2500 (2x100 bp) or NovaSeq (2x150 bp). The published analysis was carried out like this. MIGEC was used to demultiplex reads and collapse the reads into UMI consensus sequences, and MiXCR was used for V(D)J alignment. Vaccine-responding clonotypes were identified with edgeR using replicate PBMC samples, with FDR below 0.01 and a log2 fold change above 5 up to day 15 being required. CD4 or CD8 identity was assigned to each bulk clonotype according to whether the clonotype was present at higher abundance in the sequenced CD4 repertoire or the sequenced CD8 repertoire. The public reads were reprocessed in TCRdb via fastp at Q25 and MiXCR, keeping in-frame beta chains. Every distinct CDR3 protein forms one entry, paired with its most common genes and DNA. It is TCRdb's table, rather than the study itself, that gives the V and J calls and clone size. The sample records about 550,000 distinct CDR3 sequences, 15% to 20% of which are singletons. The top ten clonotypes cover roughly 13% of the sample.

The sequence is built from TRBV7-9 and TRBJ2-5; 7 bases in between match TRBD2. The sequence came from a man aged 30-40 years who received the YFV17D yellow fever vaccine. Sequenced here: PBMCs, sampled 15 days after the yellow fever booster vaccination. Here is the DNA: TGTGCCAGCAGCCGTCTCATGAGGGAGGGGACCCAGTACTTC. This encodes CASSRLMREGTQYF.